Included here is one T cell receptor (beta chain) sequence, with context. The data were produced by immunoSEQ multiplex PCR, yet TCRdb's version contains in-frame clones alone and is incomplete. Of roughly 58,000 clones listed, around 96% are singletons. The record originates from a study of T cells after somatic rescue of genetic block. V shed 2 bases and J shed 0 bases, with 8 bases lying between them. The CDR3 covers 15 residues. Germline CDR1 reads MDHEN; CDR2 reads SYDVKM. This receptor was taken from a child younger than two. Source material: peripheral blood mononuclear cells (PBMCs). The chain couples TRBV28 to TRBJ1-3; D is ambiguous. CDR3 sequence (DNA): TGTGCCAGCAGTTTACGGCGGGACTCTGGAAACACCATATATTTT. It translates to CASSLRRDSGNTIYF. The full variable domain, with the rest looked up from reference TRBV28 and TRBJ1-3, is DVKVTQSSRYLVKRTGEKVFLECVQDMDHENMFWYRQDPGLGLRLIYFSYDVKMKEKGDIPEGYSVSREKKERFSLILESASTNQTSMYLCASSLRRDSGNTIYFGEGSWLTVV.